This record concerns one T cell receptor (beta chain) sequence. Germline V lookup: CDR1 LNHDA, CDR2 SQIVND (reference sequence). This CDR3 has 12 residues. V lost 10 bases, J lost 7 bases, and 16 bases lay in between. The authors' processing: The assay estimated nucleated cells by amplifying reference gene primers. Method: immunoSEQ multiplex PCR; TCRdb's copy keeps in-frame clones and lacks some. V and J calls and clone size come straight from that table; D and trimming were deduced from the DNA. The table has more than 450,000 clones, around 87% seen once. The data belong to a study of blood T cell repertoires in COVID-19. As for the study in general: T cells, B-cell-depleted T cells, or PBMCs provided the cDNA or gDNA that served as material.

Clinical history reported by participants formed the basis on which cohorts were assigned. This rearrangement joins TRBV19 to TRBJ1-2, with D perhaps TRBD1 (5 bases). Sequencing was performed on PBMCs or T cells enriched from blood (not recorded which). The TCR originated in a woman younger than 30 who had recovered from COVID-19. In DNA form, the CDR3 reads TGTGCCACCACGTCAGGGAAGGGTGGCTACACCTTC. Protein product: CATTSGKGGYTF.